The clone carrying this T cell receptor beta chain occurred a few times. This entry belongs to a study of naive and memory T cell subsets. An equimolar mix of two oligonucleotides served as the beta constant-region primer for TRBC1 and TRBC2. A 12-nucleotide UMI and the SP2 primer were added to the cDNA 3' end by oligonucleotide ligation. Four rounds of PCR amplified the ligated cDNA using nested alpha and beta constant-region primers plus SP2. TCRdb fed the UMI-ligation and nested PCR reads into MiXCR, producing one record per CDR3 protein. This table holds roughly 40,000 distinct CDR3 sequences, about 14% found once. The V and J ends lost 2 bases and 2 bases, in that order; junction bases with no gene match: 7. CDR3 length: 15 amino acids. The germline V gene has CDR1 SGHRS and CDR2 YFSETQ.

This chain links TRBV5-1 with TRBJ2-7; 7 nucleotides agree with TRBD2. The clonotype comes from a human donor in good health. Material for sequencing was effector memory CD4+ T cells from blood. Subset defined: effector memory, CD45RA- CD27-. Here the CDR3 DNA reads TGCGCCAGCAGCTTCGGGGGGAGTTCAGCCTACGAGCAGTACTTC. It yields the protein CASSFGGSSAYEQYF.